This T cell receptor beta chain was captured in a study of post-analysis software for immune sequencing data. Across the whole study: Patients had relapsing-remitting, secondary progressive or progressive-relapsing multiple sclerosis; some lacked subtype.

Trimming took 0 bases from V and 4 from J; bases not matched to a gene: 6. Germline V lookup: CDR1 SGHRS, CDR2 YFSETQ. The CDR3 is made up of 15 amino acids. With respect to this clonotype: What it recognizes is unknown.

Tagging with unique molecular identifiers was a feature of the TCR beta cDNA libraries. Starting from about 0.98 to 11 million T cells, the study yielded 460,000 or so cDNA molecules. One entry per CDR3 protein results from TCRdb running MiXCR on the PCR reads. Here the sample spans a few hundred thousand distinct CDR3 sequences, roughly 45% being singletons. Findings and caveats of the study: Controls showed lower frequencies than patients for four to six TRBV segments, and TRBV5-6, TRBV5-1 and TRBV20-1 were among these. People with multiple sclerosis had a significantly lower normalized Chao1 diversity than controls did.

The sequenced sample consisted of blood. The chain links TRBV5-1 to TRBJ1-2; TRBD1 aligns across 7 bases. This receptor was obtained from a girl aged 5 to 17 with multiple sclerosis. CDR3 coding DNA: TGCGCCAGCAGCTTGGTTGCCGGGACAGCCTATGGCTACACCTTC. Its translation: CASSLVAGTAYGYTF.